This T cell receptor beta chain was sequenced in a study of a mutant IDH1 vaccine in newly diagnosed glioma. Overall study: The study gave patients eight vaccinations in weeks 1, 3, 5, 7, 11, 15, 19, 23. Earlier care involved radiotherapy, temozolomide, or both, and the majority received both. Study results and limitations: Patients mounted vaccine-induced immune responses in around 93% of cases.

A remark on this clone: Its antigen remains unknown.

Data came from immunoSEQ multiplex PCR; TCRdb stores just in-frame clones and leaves some out. Found here are some 10,000 clones, 80% to 90% of them singletons; the top ten hold about 5.9%. As for time point: week 5, during vaccination. The content of each vaccine dose was 300 ug of mutant IDH1 20-mer peptide, and topical imiquimod accompanied it. The specimen was PBMCs, collected from a glioma patient whose treatment included an IDH1 peptide vaccine. The TCR originated in a woman in her thirties or forties with glioma. Some clones in this sample may be carry-over from other donors' samples.

CDR3 in amino acids: CASSQAGGNTGELFF. The CDR3 bases are TGTGCCAGCAGCCAAGCGGGAGGGAACACCGGGGAGCTGTTTTTT. This chain uses TRBV4-2 with TRBJ2-2; 7 bases agree with TRBD2. This CDR3 region has 15 residues. The germline V gene encodes CDR1 LGHNA and CDR2 YNFKEQ. V lost 1 base, J lost 1 base, and 0 bases stayed unmatched.